The rows below give T cell receptor beta chains drawn from one sample of a study of human T cells and chemical hapten exposure. MiXCR was run by TCRdb on the RACE reads, yielding one entry per CDR3 protein. Of about 84,000 distinct CDR3 sequences detected, roughly 10% appear once; the ten largest clones hold around 5%. The sample was whole blood, taken in connection with sensitization to the hapten diphenylcyclopropenone (DPC). The receptors were sampled from a woman aged 50 to 60 with alopecia areata. Some clones in this sample may be carry-over from other donors' samples. CDR3s include the opening cysteine and the closing phenylalanine or tryptophan. D genes are given only for firm matches. Clone size is shown for a subset of rows, as once, few, many or a class of expanded clone.

clone size: many
J gene: TRBJ1-1
V gene: TRBV11-2
CDR3 length: 16
D gene: .
CDR3 protein: CASSAYAAGMNTEAFF
CDR3 DNA: TGTGCCAGCAGCGCATACGCGGCGGGAATGAACACTGAAGCTTTCTTT

clone size: .
J gene: TRBJ2-1
V gene: TRBV6-6
CDR3 length: 12
D gene: .
CDR3 protein: CASSSASNEQFF
CDR3 DNA: TGTGCCAGCAGTTCCGCGAGCAATGAGCAGTTCTTC

clone size: .
J gene: TRBJ2-2
V gene: TRBV7-6
CDR3 length: 17
D gene: .
CDR3 protein: CASSLVPQGSNTGELFF
CDR3 DNA: TGTGCCAGCAGCTTAGTCCCTCAGGGATCGAACACCGGGGAGCTGTTTTTT

clone size: many
J gene: TRBJ1-5
V gene: TRBV3-1
CDR3 length: 16
D gene: TRBD1
CDR3 protein: CASSQGFGQGGQPQHF
CDR3 DNA: TGTGCCAGCAGCCAAGGATTTGGACAGGGGGGTCAGCCCCAGCATTTT

clone size: many
J gene: TRBJ2-1
V gene: TRBV12-3/TRBV12-4
CDR3 length: 13
D gene: TRBD2
CDR3 protein: CASRISGGNEQFF
CDR3 DNA: TGTGCCAGCAGAATTAGCGGGGGCAATGAGCAGTTCTTC

clone size: .
J gene: TRBJ1-5
V gene: TRBV6-4
CDR3 length: 17
D gene: .
CDR3 protein: CASSDPRGGGRKQPQHF
CDR3 DNA: TGTGCCAGCAGTGACCCCCGTGGGGGTGGGAGGAAACAGCCCCAGCATTTT

clone size: .
J gene: TRBJ1-4
V gene: TRBV10-3
CDR3 length: 13
D gene: .
CDR3 protein: CASKAGTNEKLFF
CDR3 DNA: TGTGCCAGTAAAGCAGGAACTAATGAAAAACTGTTTTTT

clone size: many
J gene: TRBJ1-5
V gene: TRBV19
CDR3 length: 19
D gene: TRBD1
CDR3 protein: CASSPNPGRQGASNQPQHF
CDR3 DNA: TGTGCCAGTAGTCCAAACCCGGGAAGACAGGGGGCAAGCAATCAGCCCCAGCATTTT

clone size: many
J gene: TRBJ2-2
V gene: TRBV27
CDR3 length: 18
D gene: TRBD1
CDR3 protein: CASSPSSTGGTNTGELFF
CDR3 DNA: TGTGCCAGCAGCCCATCATCAACAGGGGGCACGAACACCGGGGAGCTGTTTTTT

clone size: .
J gene: TRBJ1-1
V gene: TRBV7-2
CDR3 length: 15
D gene: .
CDR3 protein: CASSDTSLRERGAFF
CDR3 DNA: TGTGCCAGCAGTGATACCTCACTGCGAGAAAGGGGGGCTTTCTTT

clone size: .
J gene: TRBJ2-2
V gene: TRBV29-1
CDR3 length: 14
D gene: .
CDR3 protein: CSVGRTVQGGELFF
CDR3 DNA: TGCAGCGTTGGAAGGACCGTCCAGGGCGGGGAGCTGTTTTTT

clone size: many
J gene: TRBJ2-4
V gene: TRBV28
CDR3 length: 14
D gene: .
CDR3 protein: CASSPGVAKNIQYF
CDR3 DNA: TGTGCCAGCAGCCCAGGAGTAGCCAAAAACATTCAGTACTTC

clone size: many
J gene: TRBJ2-1
V gene: TRBV5-1
CDR3 length: 16
D gene: TRBD2
CDR3 protein: CASSLEAGAFYNEQFF
CDR3 DNA: TGCGCCAGCAGCTTGGAGGCGGGAGCATTTTACAATGAGCAGTTCTTC

clone size: few
J gene: TRBJ1-1
V gene: TRBV5-1
CDR3 length: 13
D gene: .
CDR3 protein: CASSLPSSAEAFF
CDR3 DNA: TGCGCCAGCAGCCTTCCCAGCAGCGCTGAAGCTTTCTTT

clone size: many
J gene: TRBJ1-1
V gene: TRBV14
CDR3 length: 15
D gene: .
CDR3 protein: CASSQLGHPNTEAFF
CDR3 DNA: TGTGCCAGCAGCCAATTAGGACACCCGAACACTGAAGCTTTCTTT

clone size: many
J gene: TRBJ1-2
V gene: TRBV5-1
CDR3 length: 17
D gene: TRBD1
CDR3 protein: CASSPSTPDRARYGYTF
CDR3 DNA: TGCGCCAGCAGCCCCTCCACGCCTGACAGGGCGCGCTATGGCTACACCTTC

clone size: .
J gene: TRBJ2-5
V gene: TRBV29-1
CDR3 length: 13
D gene: .
CDR3 protein: CSVVPGYQETQYF
CDR3 DNA: TGCAGCGTTGTGCCGGGGTACCAAGAGACCCAGTACTTC

clone size: many
J gene: TRBJ2-2
V gene: TRBV5-1
CDR3 length: 16
D gene: TRBD2
CDR3 protein: CASSLEGSSGSRELFF
CDR3 DNA: TGCGCCAGCAGCTTGGAGGGGTCTAGCGGGAGCCGGGAGCTGTTTTTT

clone size: medium-sized
J gene: TRBJ1-4
V gene: TRBV20-1
CDR3 length: 13
D gene: TRBD1
CDR3 protein: CSATGEGSEKLFF
CDR3 DNA: TGCAGTGCAACAGGGGAGGGTAGTGAAAAACTGTTTTTT

clone size: many
J gene: TRBJ1-1
V gene: TRBV25-1
CDR3 length: 13
D gene: .
CDR3 protein: CASSVTGNTEAFF
CDR3 DNA: TGTGCCAGCAGTGTTACAGGCAACACTGAAGCTTTCTTT

clone size: .
J gene: TRBJ1-3
V gene: TRBV4-2
CDR3 length: 15
D gene: TRBD1
CDR3 protein: CASSHLQGAGNTIYF
CDR3 DNA: TGTGCCAGCAGCCACTTACAGGGGGCTGGAAACACCATATATTTT

clone size: many
J gene: TRBJ2-3
V gene: TRBV10-3
CDR3 length: 14
D gene: .
CDR3 protein: CAISDFPRSDTQYF
CDR3 DNA: TGTGCCATCAGTGACTTTCCTAGATCGGATACGCAGTATTTT

clone size: .
J gene: TRBJ2-7
V gene: TRBV5-1
CDR3 length: 12
D gene: .
CDR3 protein: CASSVGKYEQYF
CDR3 DNA: TGCGCCAGCAGCGTTGGAAAATACGAGCAGTACTTC

clone size: .
J gene: TRBJ2-5
V gene: TRBV6-6
CDR3 length: 17
D gene: .
CDR3 protein: CASSYPPRGATQETQYF
CDR3 DNA: TGTGCCAGCAGTTACCCACCCCGGGGGGCGACCCAAGAGACCCAGTACTTC

clone size: .
J gene: TRBJ2-7
V gene: TRBV18
CDR3 length: 16
D gene: .
CDR3 protein: CASSPPGGGVGYEQYF
CDR3 DNA: TGTGCCAGCTCACCACCCGGAGGAGGGGTCGGTTACGAGCAGTACTTC

clone size: .
J gene: TRBJ2-2
V gene: TRBV18
CDR3 length: 17
D gene: TRBD2
CDR3 protein: CASSPRLAGEDTGELFF
CDR3 DNA: TGTGCCAGCTCACCACGGCTAGCGGGAGAGGACACCGGGGAGCTGTTTTTT

clone size: few
J gene: TRBJ2-3
V gene: TRBV28
CDR3 length: 16
D gene: .
CDR3 protein: CASSPRKGISTDTQYF
CDR3 DNA: TGTGCCAGCAGCCCCCGTAAGGGGATTAGCACAGATACGCAGTATTTT

clone size: many
J gene: TRBJ2-1
V gene: TRBV28
CDR3 length: 15
D gene: .
CDR3 protein: CASSPPMGSANEQFF
CDR3 DNA: TGTGCCAGCAGTCCCCCTATGGGAAGTGCCAATGAGCAGTTCTTC

clone size: many
J gene: TRBJ2-3
V gene: TRBV6-1
CDR3 length: 15
D gene: .
CDR3 protein: CASSEPPGAPDTQYF
CDR3 DNA: TGTGCCAGCAGTGAACCCCCAGGGGCCCCAGATACGCAGTATTTT